This TCR beta chain was profiled in a study of blood T cell repertoires in COVID-19 (TCRdb year 2020). Background on the whole study: Samples covering the acute and convalescent phases of COVID-19 were provided by collaborators in the United States, Italy and Spain. The prospective study material was composed of cDNA or gDNA derived from T cells, B-cell-depleted T cells, or PBMCs. Subjects who had been exposed to COVID-19, were actively infected with it, or had recovered from it provided the deeply sampled blood TCRbeta repertoires that made up the dataset. A freely available public database, intended as a resource for researchers studying the immune response to SARS-CoV-2, is where the repertoires were released. Samples came from the ongoing ImmuneRACE study (first 160 participants) plus 1,254 subjects from 6 global collaborators. A de-identified subject ID, COVID-19 status, age in years and sex were almost always included in the sample metadata. Where HLA class I and class II types were available, the types were taken from metadata supplied by the sample provider, not from assay-based typing. What the research found in general, with its limitations: The quantity of clinical and demographic metadata differed by source and by participant and was supplied without curation.

TCRbeta CDR3 regions were amplified from genomic DNA by means of the immunoSEQ Assay, a bias-controlled multiplex PCR. The study's own analysis went as follows. The number of nucleated cells in each sample was estimated by amplification of reference gene primers within the assay. Sequence reads were collapsed and filtered to measure the absolute abundance of every unique TCRbeta CDR3 rearrangement. For each sample, productive Simpson clonality was calculated as the square root of Simpson's diversity index across productive rearrangements. In its TCRdb copy, this immuneACCESS table keeps in-frame sequences only and misses some clones. Where compared with another copy, unresolved V genes explain less than half of these, and the others have no known cause. Clone size and V and J calls were adopted from that table, with D and trimming inferred from the DNA. For this sample the table gives a few hundred thousand clones, of which about 86% were detected only once. Jointly, the top ten make up less than 3% of the sample.

Comments on this clone: Its antigen remains undetermined. Base qualities are missing; no much larger clone stands one base away.

V loses 7 bases of germline sequence and J loses 3 bases, and the interval between the two ends is 12 bases. The CDR3 measures 14 amino acids from cysteine to phenylalanine. The sequence is cut down to CDR3 DNA, 42 bases in frame from base 1. CDR1 MDHEN and CDR2 SYDVKM were looked up in the germline V gene. Whole blood was collected in K2EDTA tubes by collaborating institutions according to the institutions' own protocols. For TCRbeta analysis, collaborators shipped samples as frozen whole blood, isolated PBMCs, or DNA extracted from either of those sample types. This chain is built from TRBV28 and TRBJ1-4; perhaps TRBD1 is the D gene, with 5 bases matching. The source material was peripheral blood. The sequence derives from a man aged 45 to 65 with active or convalescent COVID-19. The sequence in DNA is TGTGCCAGCACCTTGTCGGGGGCTAATGAAAAACTGTTTTTT. This is translated as CASTLSGANEKLFF.